This paragraph covers one TCR beta chain sequence. Antigen specificity is unknown. This sample was taken from a study of response to subunit inactivated influenza vaccine. Study-wide findings and caveats: T cells newly recruited by each seasonal influenza vaccination are few, the authors suggested.

Germline V gene data show CDR1 as MNHEY and CDR2 as SMNVEV (reference sequence). This CDR3 region has 16 residues. V lost 3 bases, J lost 6 bases, and 18 bases lay in between. TCRdb reanalysed the RT-PCR reads using MiXCR and keeps one entry per CDR3 protein. The table has 530,000 or so distinct CDR3 sequences, roughly 23% seen once. The chain employs TRBV27 and TRBJ2-1; D remains ambiguous. Sequences were derived from CD4+ T cells sorted from PBMCs, sampled more than 4 days after vaccination. The TCR comes from a man in his fifties or sixties who received an inactivated influenza vaccine. The CDR3 DNA follows: TGTGCCAGCAGTTTCTCCCCGTCGACACTAACCAATGAGCAGTTCTTC. Encoded protein: CASSFSPSTLTNEQFF.